What follows are 2 T cell receptor beta chains derived from one specimen sequenced in a study of T cells after posttransplantation cyclophosphamide. Cyclophosphamide on days +3 and +4 followed busulfan-fludarabine conditioning and a marrow graft. TCRdb's table, derived via immunoSEQ multiplex PCR, lists solely in-frame clones and lacks some. This table holds thousands of clones, around 75% found once. The input for sequencing was PBMCs, taken about 1,500 days after allogeneic stem cell transplant with posttransplant cyclophosphamide. These receptors were taken from a male patient aged 25 to 39 who received an allogeneic stem cell transplant from a related donor, was CMV-positive, and had acute GVHD only. Some T cells may have originated in the graft donor.

V usage is TRBV11-3 and J usage is TRBJ2-7; weak D call: TRBD1 (6 bases). Trimming took 5 bases from V and 4 from J, leaving 9 bases between them. The CDR3 contains 12 residues. Germline V gene data show CDR1 as SGHNT and CDR2 as YENEEA. This chain's CDR3 is CASSEGGYEQYF. In DNA form, the CDR3 reads TGTGCCAGCAGCGAAGGGGGTTACGAGCAGTACTTC.

There are a few counts of this clone. This chain's CDR3 is CASSNRASYNSPLHF. The DNA for the CDR3 is TGTGCCAGTAGCAACAGGGCCAGCTATAATTCACCCCTCCACTTT. The chain links TRBV19 to TRBJ1-6; perhaps TRBD1 as D (6 bases). The CDR3 is 15 residues long. CDR1 is LNHDA and CDR2 is SQIVND in the germline V gene (reference sequence). V was shortened by 6 bases and J by 3 bases, with 12 bases between the two germline ends.